Each of the 10 T cell receptor beta chains below was sequenced from the same sample in a study of blood T cell dynamics during melanoma immunotherapy. Method: immunoSEQ multiplex PCR; TCRdb's copy keeps in-frame clones and lacks some. The data show 10,000 to 13,000 clones, 70% to 90% seen once. Time point meaning: week 3, after first cycle of checkpoint inhibitor. Sequences were derived from blood, sampled from a patient treated with checkpoint blockade. These receptors all stem from a human donor with melanoma.

The V and J genes are TRBV7-8 and TRBJ1-5, with D hard to call. This CDR3 is built from 15 residues. V was trimmed by 1 base and J by 5 bases, leaving 12 bases between them. Germline assignment: CDR1 SGHVS and CDR2 FQNEAQ. CDR3 sequence: CASSLGREGDQPQHF. For the CDR3, the DNA is TGTGCCAGCAGCTTAGGTAGGGAGGGCGATCAGCCCCAGCATTTT.

V and J are TRBV6-5 and TRBJ2-7; D unresolved. V was trimmed by 0 bases and J by 3 bases, leaving 9 bases between them. The CDR3 loop spans 14 amino acids. The V gene's germline CDR1 is MNHEY and CDR2 SVGAGI. CDR3 DNA: TGTGCCAGCAGTTACTCGGCCACTGACTACGAGCAGTACTTC. It specifies CASSYSATDYEQYF.

The V and J genes are TRBV7-2 and TRBJ1-5, with 9 bases aligning to TRBD1. Trimming removed 5 bases from V and 7 bases from J; junction bases left unmatched: 3. The CDR3 is made up of 13 amino acids. Germline V lookup: CDR1 SGHTA, CDR2 FQGNSA. The CDR3: CASSLDRGQPQHF. The CDR3 DNA sequence: TGTGCCAGCAGCCTGGACAGGGGACAGCCCCAGCATTTT.

This sequence joins TRBV7-8 and TRBJ1-2; tentatively, D is TRBD1 (6 bases). Looked up from germline, CDR1 is SGHVS and CDR2 is FQNEAQ. V shed 1 base and J shed 7 bases, with 13 bases lying between them. The CDR3 length is 14 residues. The CDR3: CASSLDPGAAGYTF. The CDR3 DNA follows: TGTGCCAGCAGCTTAGATCCAGGGGCGGCTGGCTACACCTTC.

This clone was picked up a small number of times. The CDR3 sequence: CAWSPRSTEAFF. CDR3 bases: TGTGCCTGGAGCCCTCGAAGCACTGAAGCTTTCTTT. This chain links TRBV30 with TRBJ1-1; D gene uncertain. V gave up 3 bases and J gave up 4 bases, with 9 bases separating them. Germline CDR1 GTSNPN, CDR2 SVGIG (reference sequence). This CDR3 spans 12 amino acids.

The chain recombines TRBV7-6 with TRBJ1-4; 10 bases fit TRBD1. From germline, CDR1 is SGHVS and CDR2 FNYEAQ. The J segment lost 7 bases and the V segment lost 1 base, leaving 3 bases of the junction unmatched. The length of the CDR3 is 15 residues. Here the CDR3 DNA reads TGTGCCAGCAGCTTAGGACAGGGGGCAGGTGAAAAACTGTTTTTT. Encoded protein: CASSLGQGAGEKLFF.

As concerns this clone: The junction shows a germline mismatch at one end, possibly a read error. The chain recombines TRBV7-7 with TRBJ2-3, with a possible D match to TRBD2 (7 bases). Germline V gives CDR1 SSHAT, CDR2 FNYEAQ (reference sequence). This CDR3 has 15 amino acids. CDR3 sequence (DNA): TGTGCTAGCAGCTTAGTCGCGGGGGCCAGAGATACGCAGTATTTT. This encodes CASSLVAGARDTQYF. Full variable domain (rest looked up from reference TRBV7-7 and TRBJ2-3): GAGVSQSPRYKVTKRGQDVTLRCDPISSHATLYWYQQALGQGPEFLTYFNYEAQPDKSGLPSDRFSAERPEGSISTLTIQRTEQRDSAMYRCASSLVAGARDTQYFGPGTRLTVL.

This chain uses TRBV19 with TRBJ2-5; D is perhaps TRBD2 (6 bases). The end of the DNA is better explained by TRBJ2-7, so the J call may be wrong. The CDR3 contains 13 residues. Germline V gene lookup returns CDR1 LNHDA and CDR2 SQIVND (reference sequence). CDR3 nucleotide sequence: TGTGCCAGTAGTCCCGGGGGTCTCTACGAGCAGTACTTC. Translated: CASSPGGLYEQYF.

V gene TRBV5-1 combines with J gene TRBJ2-3; D assignment may be TRBD1 or TRBD2 (5 bases each). Trimming cost V 3 bases and J 2 bases, with 10 bases left between them. Germline V gives CDR1 SGHRS, CDR2 YFSETQ. The length of the CDR3 is 14 residues. CDR3 nucleotides: TGCGCCAGCAGCTGGGGGTTTACCACAGATACGCAGTATTTT. Its protein is CASSWGFTTDTQYF.

J is TRBJ1-1 and V is TRBV20-1; D is ambiguous. CDR1 and CDR2 from the germline V gene are DFQATT and SNEGSKA (reference sequence). V was clipped by 7 bases and J by 8 bases, with 11 bases between them. The CDR3 covers 10 residues. Written as DNA, the CDR3 is TGCAGTGTTCAAAGGAGGGAAGCTTTCTTT. It translates to CSVQRREAFF.